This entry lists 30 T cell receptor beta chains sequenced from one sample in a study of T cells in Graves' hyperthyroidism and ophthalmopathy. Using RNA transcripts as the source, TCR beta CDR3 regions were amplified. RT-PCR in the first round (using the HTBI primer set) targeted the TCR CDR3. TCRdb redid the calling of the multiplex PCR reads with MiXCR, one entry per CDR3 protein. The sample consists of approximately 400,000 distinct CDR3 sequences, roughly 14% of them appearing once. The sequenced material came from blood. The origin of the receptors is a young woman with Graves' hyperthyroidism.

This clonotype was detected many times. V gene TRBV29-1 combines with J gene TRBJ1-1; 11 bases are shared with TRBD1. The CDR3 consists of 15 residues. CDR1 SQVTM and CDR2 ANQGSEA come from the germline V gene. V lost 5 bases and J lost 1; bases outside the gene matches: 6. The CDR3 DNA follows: TGCAGCGTTAGGACAGGGGGCGATCAGAACACTGAAGCTTTCTTT. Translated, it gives CSVRTGGDQNTEAFF.

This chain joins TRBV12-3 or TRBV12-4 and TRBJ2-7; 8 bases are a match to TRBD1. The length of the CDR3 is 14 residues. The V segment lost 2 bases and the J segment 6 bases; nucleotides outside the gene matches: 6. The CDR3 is CASSLKGQVSEQYF. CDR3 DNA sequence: TGTGCCAGCAGTTTAAAGGGACAGGTGTCCGAGCAGTACTTC.

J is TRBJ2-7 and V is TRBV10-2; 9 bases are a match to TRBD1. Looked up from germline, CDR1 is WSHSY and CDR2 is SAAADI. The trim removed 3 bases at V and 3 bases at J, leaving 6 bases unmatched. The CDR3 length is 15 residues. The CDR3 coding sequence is TGCGCCAGCAGTGATCCCGGGACAGGGAGCTACGAGCAGTACTTC. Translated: CASSDPGTGSYEQYF.

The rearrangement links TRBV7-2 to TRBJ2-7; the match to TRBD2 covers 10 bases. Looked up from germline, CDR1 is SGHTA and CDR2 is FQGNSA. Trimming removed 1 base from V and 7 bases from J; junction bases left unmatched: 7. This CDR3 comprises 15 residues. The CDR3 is CASSLVSGGAEEQYF. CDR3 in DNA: TGTGCCAGCAGCTTAGTGAGCGGGGGGGCTGAAGAGCAGTACTTC.

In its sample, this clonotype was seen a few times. CDR3 sequence: CASSDFQGQETQYF. Written as DNA, the CDR3 is TGTGCCAGCAGTGATTTCCAGGGGCAAGAGACCCAGTACTTC. J is TRBJ2-5 and V is TRBV6-1, with D perhaps TRBD1 (6 bases). CDR1 MNHNS and CDR2 SASEGT come from the germline V gene. The germline V and J ends were trimmed by 3 bases and 2 bases, with 10 bases remaining between them. The CDR3 is made up of 14 amino acids.

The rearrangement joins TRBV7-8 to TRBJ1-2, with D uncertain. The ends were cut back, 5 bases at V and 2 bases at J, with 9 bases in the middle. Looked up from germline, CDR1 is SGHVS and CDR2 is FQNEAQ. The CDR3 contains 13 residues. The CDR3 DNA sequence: TGTGCCAGCAGCAGAGGGCTGAACTATGGCTACACCTTC. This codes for CASSRGLNYGYTF.

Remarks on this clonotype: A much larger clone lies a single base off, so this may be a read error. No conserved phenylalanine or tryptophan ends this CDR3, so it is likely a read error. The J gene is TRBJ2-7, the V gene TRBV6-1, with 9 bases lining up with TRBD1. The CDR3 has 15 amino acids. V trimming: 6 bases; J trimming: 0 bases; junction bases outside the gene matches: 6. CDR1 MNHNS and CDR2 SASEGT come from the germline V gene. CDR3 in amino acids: CASSPGQGFSYEQYL. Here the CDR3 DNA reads TGTGCCAGCAGCCCCGGACAGGGGTTCTCCTACGAGCAGTACCTC.

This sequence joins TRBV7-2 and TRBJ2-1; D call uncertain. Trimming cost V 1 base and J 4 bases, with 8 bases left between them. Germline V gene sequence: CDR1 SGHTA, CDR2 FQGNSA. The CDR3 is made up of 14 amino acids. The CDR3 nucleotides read TGTGCCAGCAGCTTAGAAGTCGGGTACAATGAGCAGTTCTTC. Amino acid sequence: CASSLEVGYNEQFF.

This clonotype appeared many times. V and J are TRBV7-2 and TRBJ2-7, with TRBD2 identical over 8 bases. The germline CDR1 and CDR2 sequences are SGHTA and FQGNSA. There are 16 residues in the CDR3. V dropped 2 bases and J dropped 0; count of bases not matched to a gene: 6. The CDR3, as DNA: TGTGCCAGCAGCTTATCGGGCGGGGGGTTCTCCTACGAGCAGTACTTC. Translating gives CASSLSGGGFSYEQYF.

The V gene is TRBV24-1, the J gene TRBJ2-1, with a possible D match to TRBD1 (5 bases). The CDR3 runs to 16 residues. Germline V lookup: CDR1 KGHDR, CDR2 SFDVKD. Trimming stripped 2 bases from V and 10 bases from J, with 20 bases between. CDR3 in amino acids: CATSDSTPPLPGEQFF. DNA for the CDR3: TGTGCCACCAGTGATTCTACTCCCCCTTTACCAGGGGAGCAGTTCTTC.

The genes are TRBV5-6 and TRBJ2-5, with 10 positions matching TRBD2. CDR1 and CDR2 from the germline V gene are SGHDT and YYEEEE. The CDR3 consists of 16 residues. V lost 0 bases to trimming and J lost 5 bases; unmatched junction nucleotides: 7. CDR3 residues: CASSLGISGRRETQYF. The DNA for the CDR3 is TGTGCCAGCAGCTTGGGAATTAGCGGGAGGAGGGAGACCCAGTACTTC.

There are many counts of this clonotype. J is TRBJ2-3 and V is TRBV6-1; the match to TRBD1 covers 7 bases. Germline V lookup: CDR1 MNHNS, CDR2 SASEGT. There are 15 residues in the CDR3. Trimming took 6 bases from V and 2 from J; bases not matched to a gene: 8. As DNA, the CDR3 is TGTGCCAGCAGCATGACAGGGACGCACACAGATACGCAGTATTTT. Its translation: CASSMTGTHTDTQYF.

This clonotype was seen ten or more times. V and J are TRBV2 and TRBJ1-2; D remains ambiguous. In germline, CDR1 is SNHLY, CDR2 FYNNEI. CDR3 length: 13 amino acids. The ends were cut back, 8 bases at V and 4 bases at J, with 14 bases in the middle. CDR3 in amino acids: CASEKHLSYGYTF. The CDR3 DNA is TGTGCCAGCGAAAAGCACCTAAGCTATGGCTACACCTTC.

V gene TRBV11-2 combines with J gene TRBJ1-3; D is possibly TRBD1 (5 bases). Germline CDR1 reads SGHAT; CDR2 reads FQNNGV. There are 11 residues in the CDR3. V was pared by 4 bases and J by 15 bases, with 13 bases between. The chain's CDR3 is CASSCTRGGYF. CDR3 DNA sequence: TGTGCCAGCAGCTGTACACGGGGCGGATATTTT.

The CDR3 sequence: CASSSRSTYNEQFF. The CDR3 DNA follows: TGTGCCAGCAGTTCTAGGTCCACGTACAATGAGCAGTTCTTC. The V gene is TRBV6-1, the J gene TRBJ2-1; unclear D gene. The CDR3 loop spans 14 amino acids. In germline, CDR1 is MNHNS, CDR2 SASEGT. Between the trimmed V and J ends, which lost 5 bases and 4 bases, there was a span of 12 bases.

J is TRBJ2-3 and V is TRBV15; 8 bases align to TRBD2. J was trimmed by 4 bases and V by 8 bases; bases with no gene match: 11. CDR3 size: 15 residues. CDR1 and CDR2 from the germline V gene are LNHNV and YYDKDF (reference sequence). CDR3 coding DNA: TGTGCCACCGCCCGGAGCAGCGGGGGCCCAGATACGCAGTATTTT. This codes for CATARSSGGPDTQYF.

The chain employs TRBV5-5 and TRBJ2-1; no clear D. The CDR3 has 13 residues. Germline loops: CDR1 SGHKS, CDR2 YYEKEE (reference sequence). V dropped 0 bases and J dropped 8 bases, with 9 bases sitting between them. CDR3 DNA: TGTGCCAGCAGCTTGGGGTTGGGCGATGAGCAGTTCTTC. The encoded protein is CASSLGLGDEQFF.

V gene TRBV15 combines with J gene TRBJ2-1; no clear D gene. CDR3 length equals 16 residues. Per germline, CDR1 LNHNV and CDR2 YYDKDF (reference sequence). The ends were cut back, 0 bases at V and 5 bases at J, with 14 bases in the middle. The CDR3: CATSRDIAGLDNEQFF. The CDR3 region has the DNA TGTGCCACCAGCAGAGATATTGCTGGGCTAGACAATGAGCAGTTCTTC.

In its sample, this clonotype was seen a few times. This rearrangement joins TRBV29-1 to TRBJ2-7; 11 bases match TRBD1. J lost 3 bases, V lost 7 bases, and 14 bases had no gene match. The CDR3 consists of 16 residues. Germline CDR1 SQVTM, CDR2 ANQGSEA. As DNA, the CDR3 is TGCAGCGCCTTGGGGGGGACAGGGGGACAAGGCTACGAGCAGTACTTC. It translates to CSALGGTGGQGYEQYF.

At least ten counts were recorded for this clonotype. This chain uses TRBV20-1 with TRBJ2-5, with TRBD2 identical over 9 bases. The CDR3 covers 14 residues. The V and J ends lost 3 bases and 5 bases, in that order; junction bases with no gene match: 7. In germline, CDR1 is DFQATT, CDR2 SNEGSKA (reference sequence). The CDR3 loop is CSASGSGSGETQYF. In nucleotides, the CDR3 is TGCAGTGCTAGTGGTAGCGGGAGCGGTGAGACCCAGTACTTC.

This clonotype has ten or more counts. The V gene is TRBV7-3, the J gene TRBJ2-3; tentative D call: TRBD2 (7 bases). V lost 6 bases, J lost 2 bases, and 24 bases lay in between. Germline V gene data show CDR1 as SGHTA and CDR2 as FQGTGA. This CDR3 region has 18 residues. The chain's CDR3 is CASSLWPGAGAHTDTQYF. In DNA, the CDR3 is TGTGCCAGCAGTTTATGGCCGGGGGCGGGAGCCCACACAGATACGCAGTATTTT.

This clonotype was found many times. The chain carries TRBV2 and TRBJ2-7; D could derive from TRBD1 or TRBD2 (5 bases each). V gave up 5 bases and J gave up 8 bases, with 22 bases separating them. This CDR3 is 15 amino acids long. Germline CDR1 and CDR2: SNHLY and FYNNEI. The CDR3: CASSTIGTAGLQQYF. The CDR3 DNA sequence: TGTGCCAGCAGTACGATCGGGACCGCTGGCTTGCAGCAGTACTTC.

The CDR3 sequence is CASSLLAGVVDTQYF. For the CDR3, the DNA is TGTGCCAGCAGTCTACTAGCGGGAGTGGTAGATACGCAGTATTTT. The chain combines TRBV28 with TRBJ2-3; 11 bases are a match to TRBD2. This CDR3 has 15 amino acids. Trimming took 5 bases from V and 5 from J; bases not matched to a gene: 6. Germline CDR1 and CDR2: MDHEN and SYDVKM. The full variable domain, its missing parts supplied by reference TRBV28 and TRBJ2-3, is DVKVTQSSRYLVKRTGEKVFLECVQDMDHENMFWYRQDPGLGLRLIYFSYDVKMKEKGDIPEGYSVSREKKERFSLILESASTNQTSMYLCASSLLAGVVDTQYFGPGTRLTVL.

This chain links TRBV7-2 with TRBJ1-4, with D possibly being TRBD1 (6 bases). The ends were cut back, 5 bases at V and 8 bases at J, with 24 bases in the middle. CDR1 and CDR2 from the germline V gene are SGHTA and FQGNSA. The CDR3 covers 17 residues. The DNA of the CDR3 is TGTGCCAGCAGCCGTACATCATTCAACAGGGACGGGGAAAAACTGTTTTTT. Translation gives CASSRTSFNRDGEKLFF.

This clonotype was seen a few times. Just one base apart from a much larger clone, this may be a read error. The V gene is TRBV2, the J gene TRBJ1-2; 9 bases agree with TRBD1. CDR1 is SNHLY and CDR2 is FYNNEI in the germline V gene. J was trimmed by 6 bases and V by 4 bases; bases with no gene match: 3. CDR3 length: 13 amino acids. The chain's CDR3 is CASSGDRDDGYTF. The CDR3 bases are TGTGCCAGCAGTGGGGACAGGGACGATGGCTACACCTTC.

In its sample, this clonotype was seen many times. In DNA form, the CDR3 reads TGCAGTGCTAGAATAGCGGGAGGGTTGGGGAGTGAGCAGTTCTTC. It encodes CSARIAGGLGSEQFF. V is TRBV20-1 and J is TRBJ2-1, with 11 bases aligning to TRBD2. V gave up 2 bases and J gave up 9 bases; unmatched junction bases: 9. The CDR3 has 15 residues. The germline CDR1 and CDR2 sequences are DFQATT and SNEGSKA (reference sequence).

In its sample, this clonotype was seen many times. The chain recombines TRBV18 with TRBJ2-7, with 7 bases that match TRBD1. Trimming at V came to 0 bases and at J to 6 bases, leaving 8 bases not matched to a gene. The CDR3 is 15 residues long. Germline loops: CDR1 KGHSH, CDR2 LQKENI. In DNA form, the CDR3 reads TGTGCCAGCTCACCACCGAACAGGGGATTAGGCGAGCAGTACTTC. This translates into CASSPPNRGLGEQYF.

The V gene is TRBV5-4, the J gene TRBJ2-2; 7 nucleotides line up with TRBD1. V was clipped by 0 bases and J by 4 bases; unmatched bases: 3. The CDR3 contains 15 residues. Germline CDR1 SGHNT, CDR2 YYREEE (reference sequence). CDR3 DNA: TGTGCCAGCAGCTTGGCCCGGGACAGCACCGGGGAGCTGTTTTTT. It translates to CASSLARDSTGELFF.

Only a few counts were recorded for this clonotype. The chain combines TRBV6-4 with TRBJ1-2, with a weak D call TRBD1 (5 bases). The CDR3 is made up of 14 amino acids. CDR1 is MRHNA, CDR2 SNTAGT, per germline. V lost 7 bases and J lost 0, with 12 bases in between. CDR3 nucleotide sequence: TGTGCCAGCATTCAGGGATTAGCTAACTATGGCTACACCTTC. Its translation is CASIQGLANYGYTF.

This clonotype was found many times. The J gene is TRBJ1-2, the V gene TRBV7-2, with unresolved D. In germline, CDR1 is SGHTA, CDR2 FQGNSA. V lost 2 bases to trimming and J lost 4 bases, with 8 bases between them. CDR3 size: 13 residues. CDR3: CASSLNAPYGYTF. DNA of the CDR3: TGTGCCAGCAGCTTAAATGCGCCCTATGGCTACACCTTC.